These 11 T cell receptor beta chains were sequenced from one sample in a study of regulatory T cells in long-lasting Graves disease. Libraries of TCR beta came from iRepertoire HTBI primers plus Arm-PCR of CDR3 regions. Via MiXCR, TCRdb re-called the multiplex PCR reads, giving one row per CDR3 protein. The data contain 650,000 to 700,000 distinct CDR3 sequences, around 30% of them singletons. Indicated time point: persistent/refractory GD, antithyroid drugs over 5 years with positive TRAb. PBMC RNA served as the TCR library source. The source was peripheral blood mononuclear cells (PBMCs), collected when the disease was refractory, from a patient treated with antithyroid drugs. Receptors originate from a female donor with Graves disease.

The table lists this clonotype with many counts. V and J are TRBV12-3 or TRBV12-4 and TRBJ1-1, with D hard to call. The CDR3 has 14 residues. Trimming pared 4 bases from V and 2 bases from J, leaving 11 bases between. The CDR3 loop is CASSSLSGNTEAFF. CDR3 DNA: TGTGCCAGCAGTTCCCTTTCCGGCAACACTGAAGCTTTCTTT.

This clonotype was found many times. V and J are TRBV2 and TRBJ2-2, with TRBD1 identical over 9 bases. V dropped 10 bases and J dropped 5; count of bases not matched to a gene: 8. The CDR3 runs 14 residues. Germline V gene sequence: CDR1 SNHLY, CDR2 FYNNEI. The CDR3 coding sequence is TGTGCCATACAGGGGGCGCGAGAAACCGGGGAGCTGTTTTTT. It is translated as CAIQGARETGELFF.

This clonotype was detected ten times or more. The V and J genes are TRBV2 and TRBJ2-1, with a weak D call TRBD2 (6 bases). This CDR3 spans 15 amino acids. Germline V gives CDR1 SNHLY, CDR2 FYNNEI. V lost 8 bases and J lost 0, with 14 bases in between. The CDR3 DNA follows: TGTGCCAGCGTGTCGGGAGTGAGCTCCTACAATGAGCAGTTCTTC. It codes for CASVSGVSSYNEQFF.

This clonotype was seen a handful of times. J is TRBJ1-1 and V is TRBV12-3 or TRBV12-4, with a possible D match to TRBD1 (6 bases). The CDR3 extends over 14 amino acids. Trimming shortened V by 10 bases and J by 0 bases, and 15 bases separated the two germline ends. The CDR3 spells CATRTAPVNTEAFF. CDR3 coding DNA: TGTGCCACCCGGACAGCCCCCGTGAACACTGAAGCTTTCTTT.

This chain uses TRBV19 with TRBJ1-4; D not resolved. The CDR3 contains 14 residues. V lost 3 bases, J lost 5 bases, and 10 bases lay in between. Germline-derived CDR1 and CDR2 are LNHDA and SQIVND (reference sequence). CDR3 loop: CASSMGDANEKLFF. The CDR3 DNA is TGTGCCAGTAGTATGGGAGACGCGAATGAAAAACTGTTTTTT.

This chain uses TRBV5-1 with TRBJ2-2; D not resolved. Germline assignment: CDR1 SGHRS and CDR2 YFSETQ. This CDR3 is built from 15 residues. The V end lost 0 bases, the J end lost 6 bases, and 12 bases lay between the germline ends. The CDR3 reads CASSLEGQVAGELFF. The CDR3 region has the DNA TGCGCCAGCAGCTTGGAGGGCCAGGTGGCCGGGGAGCTGTTTTTT.

A note on this clonotype: This may be a read error: a much more frequent sequence differs by one nucleotide. The chain couples TRBV6-6 to TRBJ1-4; TRBD1 is a possible D gene (5 bases). The germline CDR1 and CDR2 sequences are MNHNY and SVGAGI (reference sequence). There are 13 residues in the CDR3. CDR3 loop: CASSYGGNEELFF. The CDR3 nucleotides are TGTGCCAGCAGTTACGGGGGGAATGAAGAACTGTTTTTT.

This clonotype has only a few counts. J is TRBJ2-5 and V is TRBV5-4; D may be TRBD1 (5 bases). TRBJ2-1 explains the end of the DNA better; the J call may be wrong. This CDR3 has 15 amino acids. Germline V gives CDR1 SGHNT, CDR2 YYREEE (reference sequence). This chain's CDR3 is CASSLQGSLGDEQFF. In DNA form, the CDR3 reads TGTGCCAGCAGCCTGCAGGGTAGCTTAGGCGATGAGCAGTTCTTC.

The genes are TRBV12-3 or TRBV12-4 and TRBJ2-6; no reliable D call. This CDR3 comprises 19 residues. V dropped 3 bases and J dropped 0 bases, with 18 bases sitting between them. CDR3 protein: CASSFTPGPILSGANVLTF. The DNA of the CDR3 is TGTGCCAGCAGTTTTACGCCTGGACCGATCCTCTCTGGGGCCAACGTCCTGACTTTC.

This clonotype was counted many times. The V gene is TRBV12-3 or TRBV12-4, the J gene TRBJ1-2; D is unresolved. The ends were cut back, 1 base at V and 0 bases at J, with 9 bases in the middle. This CDR3 comprises 15 residues. This chain's CDR3 is CASSLDSSSNYGYTF. The CDR3 DNA follows: TGTGCCAGCAGTTTAGATTCGAGTTCTAACTATGGCTACACCTTC.

Only a few counts were recorded for this clonotype. V gene TRBV3-1 combines with J gene TRBJ1-1; D possibly corresponds to TRBD1 (6 bases). The V and J ends lost 2 bases and 1 base respectively, with 11 bases between them. The germline V gene encodes CDR1 LGHDT and CDR2 YNNKEL (reference sequence). The CDR3 length is 15 residues. DNA for the CDR3: TGTGCCAGCAGCCAACAGGGGTCGGGGAACACTGAAGCTTTCTTT. This translates into CASSQQGSGNTEAFF.